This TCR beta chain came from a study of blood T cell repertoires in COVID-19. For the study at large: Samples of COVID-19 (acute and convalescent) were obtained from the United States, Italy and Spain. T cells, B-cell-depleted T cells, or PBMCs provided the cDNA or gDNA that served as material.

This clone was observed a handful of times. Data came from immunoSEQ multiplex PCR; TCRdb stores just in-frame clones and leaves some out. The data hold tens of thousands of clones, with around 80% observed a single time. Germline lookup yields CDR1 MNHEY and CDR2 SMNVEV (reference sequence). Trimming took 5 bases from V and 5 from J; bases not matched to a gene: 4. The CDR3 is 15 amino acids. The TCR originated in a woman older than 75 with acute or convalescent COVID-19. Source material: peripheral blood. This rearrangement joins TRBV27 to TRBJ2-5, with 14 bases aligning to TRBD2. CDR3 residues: CASSPRTSGGETQYF. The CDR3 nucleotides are TGTGCCAGCAGTCCCAGGACTAGCGGGGGGGAGACCCAGTACTTC.